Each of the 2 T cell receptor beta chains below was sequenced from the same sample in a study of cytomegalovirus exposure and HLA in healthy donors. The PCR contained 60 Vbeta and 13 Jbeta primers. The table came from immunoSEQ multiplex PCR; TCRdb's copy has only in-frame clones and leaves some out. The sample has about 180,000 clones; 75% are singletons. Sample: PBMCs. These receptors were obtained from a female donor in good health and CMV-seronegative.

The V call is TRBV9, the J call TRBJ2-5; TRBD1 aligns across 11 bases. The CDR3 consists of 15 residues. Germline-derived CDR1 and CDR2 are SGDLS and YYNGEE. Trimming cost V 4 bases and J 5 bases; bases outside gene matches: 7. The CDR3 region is CASSPGTGGLETQYF. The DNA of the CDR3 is TGTGCCAGCAGCCCCGGGACAGGGGGTTTGGAGACCCAGTACTTC.

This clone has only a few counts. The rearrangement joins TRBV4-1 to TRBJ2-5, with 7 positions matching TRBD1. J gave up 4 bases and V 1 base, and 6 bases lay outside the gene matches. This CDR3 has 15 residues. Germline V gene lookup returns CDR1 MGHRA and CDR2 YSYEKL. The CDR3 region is CASSQVTGQRETQYF. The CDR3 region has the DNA TGCGCCAGCAGCCAAGTAACGGGACAGCGAGAGACCCAGTACTTC.